These T cell receptor beta chains were read from a single sample in a study of identical twins. TCRdb re-called the 5' RACE reads through MiXCR, storing one row per CDR3 protein. This sample carries around 340,000 distinct CDR3 sequences, approximately 8.7% of them seen once, and the ten largest clones take 8% to 10%. Sequenced input: naive T cells sorted from blood. These receptor sequences come from a woman aged 45-65 years in good health. CDR3s include the opening cysteine and the closing phenylalanine or tryptophan. A D gene is named only where the DNA matches it firmly. Rows may omit the clone size; those that give it use once, few, many or a size class.

cdr3_aa cdr3_nt cdr3_length j_call d_call v_call clone_size
CSASGGTSSYNEQFF TGCAGTGCTAGCGGTGGGACGAGCTCCTACAATGAGCAGTTCTTC 15 TRBJ2-1 - TRBV20-1 -
CASSWNRGGPGANVLTF TGCGCCAGCAGCTGGAACAGGGGTGGCCCTGGGGCCAACGTCCTGACTTTC 17 TRBJ2-6 TRBD1 TRBV5-1 -
CAGHSYGYTF TGTGCCGGGCATAGCTATGGCTACACCTTC 10 TRBJ1-2 - TRBV7-8 few
CATKRERRTTDTQYF TGTGCCACTAAACGGGAGCGGAGGACCACAGATACGCAGTATTTT 15 TRBJ2-3 - TRBV6-5 many
CASSWDRTHGYTF TGTGCCAGCAGTTGGGACCGAACCCATGGCTACACCTTC 13 TRBJ1-2 - TRBV6-2/TRBV6-3 many
CASSGITKNIQYF TGTGCCAGTTCCGGGATCACCAAAAACATTCAGTACTTC 13 TRBJ2-4 - TRBV2 -
CATSALAGGEAFF TGTGCCACCAGTGCTTTGGCAGGGGGTGAAGCTTTCTTT 13 TRBJ1-1 TRBD1 TRBV24-1 many
CASSQDTGLANYNEQFF TGCGCCAGCAGCCAAGATACGGGACTAGCGAACTACAATGAGCAGTTCTTC 17 TRBJ2-1 TRBD2 TRBV4-1 many
CASSRLAGIYNEQFF TGTGCCAGCAGTCGACTAGCGGGGATATACAATGAGCAGTTCTTC 15 TRBJ2-1 TRBD2 TRBV12-3/TRBV12-4 few
CSARGGATSYQNEQFF TGCAGTGCTAGAGGGGGGGCGACTTCCTATCAAAATGAGCAGTTCTTC 16 TRBJ2-1 - TRBV20-1 -